The rows below give T cell receptor beta chains drawn from one sample of a study of technical replicates of blood from a few donors. Measured with immunoSEQ multiplex PCR; TCRdb has only the in-frame clones, and not every one. The profile covers some 80,000 clones, with approximately 97% appearing a single time and about 0.33% taken by the ten largest. The sequenced sample was T cells isolated from PBMCs. All receptors derive from a human donor in good health. Each CDR3 is given with its conserved first and last residue. The D gene is left open where the match is weak. Clone size is shown for a subset of rows, as once, few, many or a class of expanded clone.

j_gene	d_gene	abundance	v_gene	CDR3aa	CDR3nt
TRBJ1-5	-	-	TRBV13	CASSLQGKRQPQHF	TGTGCCAGCAGCTTACAGGGAAAGCGACAGCCCCAGCATTTT
TRBJ1-1	TRBD1	-	TRBV6-5	CASKGTANTEAFF	TGTGCCAGCAAGGGGACAGCGAACACTGAAGCTTTCTTT
TRBJ2-3	TRBD2	-	TRBV5-1	CASSPRGGRVTDTQYF	TGCGCCAGCAGCCCGAGGGGCGGGAGAGTAACAGATACGCAGTATTTT
TRBJ1-2	TRBD1	-	TRBV19	CASSAGQGTGYTF	TGTGCCAGTAGTGCTGGACAGGGGACTGGCTACACCTTC
TRBJ1-5	-	once	TRBV11-2	CASSLAGNQPQHF	TGTGCCAGCAGCTTAGCAGGCAATCAGCCCCAGCATTTT
TRBJ2-4	TRBD2	-	TRBV6-1	CASSEMGLADEALAKNIQYF	TGTGCCAGCAGTGAAATGGGACTAGCGGACGAAGCTCTAGCCAAAAACATTCAGTACTTC
TRBJ2-7	TRBD2	-	TRBV27	CASSLGAGDYEQYF	TGTGCCAGCAGTTTAGGTGCGGGAGACTACGAGCAGTACTTC
TRBJ2-5	-	-	TRBV7-8	CASSSSGVRETQYF	TGTGCCAGCAGCTCGTCAGGGGTTCGGGAGACCCAGTACTTC
TRBJ2-7	TRBD2	-	TRBV5-6	CASSLGLAGTYEQYF	TGTGCCAGCAGCTTGGGACTAGCGGGAACCTACGAGCAGTACTTC
TRBJ2-3	-	-	TRBV27	CASSSYTDTQYF	TGTGCCAGCAGTTCCTACACAGATACGCAGTATTTT
TRBJ1-1	-	-	TRBV6-5	CASSLTGYGTEAFF	TGTGCCAGCAGTCTAACAGGGTATGGCACTGAAGCTTTCTTT
TRBJ1-1	-	-	TRBV11-3	CASRRETNTEAFF	TGTGCCAGCCGGAGGGAGACGAACACTGAAGCTTTCTTT
TRBJ1-3	-	once	TRBV13	CASSLSRSGNTIYF	TGTGCCAGCAGCTTGAGCAGGTCTGGAAACACCATATATTTT
TRBJ2-3	-	-	TRBV5-1	CASSLEADASTDTQYF	TGCGCCAGCAGCTTGGAAGCGGACGCTAGCACAGATACGCAGTATTTT
TRBJ2-3	-	-	TRBV2	CASSDGRRLGVTQYF	TGTGCCAGCAGTGATGGGAGACGGTTGGGCGTTACGCAGTATTTT
TRBJ1-5	-	-	TRBV15	CATGREFAYQPQHF	TGTGCCACCGGCAGGGAGTTTGCATATCAGCCCCAGCATTTT
TRBJ2-7	-	-	TRBV18	CASSPSRDSYEQYF	TGTGCCAGCTCACCATCCAGGGACTCCTACGAGCAGTACTTC
TRBJ2-1	TRBD2	-	TRBV5-1	CASSLDAGGTSGTYGQFF	TGCGCCAGCAGCTTGGATGCAGGGGGGACTAGCGGGACATATGGTCAGTTCTTC
TRBJ1-1	-	-	TRBV14	CASSQTMGKSGPTEAFF	TGTGCCAGCAGCCAAACGATGGGGAAGAGCGGACCAACTGAAGCTTTCTTT
TRBJ2-7	TRBD2	-	TRBV7-6	CASSLLPLAGAYEQYF	TGTGCCAGCAGCTTACTCCCACTAGCGGGGGCCTACGAGCAGTACTTC
TRBJ1-3	-	-	TRBV6-5	CASSSTEGNTIYF	TGTGCCAGCAGTTCGACAGAAGGAAACACCATATATTTT
TRBJ2-7	-	-	TRBV4-1	CASSQVQGSYEQYF	TGCGCCAGCAGCCAAGTTCAGGGATCCTACGAGCAGTACTTC
TRBJ2-7	TRBD1	-	TRBV27	CASSLSGTGEGEQYF	TGTGCCAGCAGTTTATCAGGGACAGGGGAGGGCGAGCAGTACTTC
TRBJ2-2	-	once	TRBV6-1	CASREFTGELFF	TGTGCCAGCAGAGAGTTTACCGGGGAGCTGTTTTTT
TRBJ2-3	TRBD2	-	TRBV6-5	CASSYSLAGTTDTQYF	TGTGCCAGCAGTTACTCCCTAGCGGGGACCACAGATACGCAGTATTTT
TRBJ2-1	TRBD2	-	TRBV9	CASSVTSGPKRVYNEQFF	TGTGCCAGCAGCGTGACTAGCGGGCCGAAGAGGGTGTACAATGAGCAGTTCTTC
TRBJ2-1	TRBD1	-	TRBV5-1	CASSLRPGQGPNEQFF	TGCGCCAGCAGCTTGAGGCCGGGACAGGGTCCCAATGAGCAGTTCTTC
TRBJ1-2	-	once	TRBV28	CASRQGFGYTF	TGTGCCAGCAGACAGGGATTCGGCTACACCTTC
TRBJ2-7	-	-	TRBV15	CATSVRRGGSYEQYF	TGTGCCACCAGCGTAAGAAGGGGTGGCTCCTACGAGCAGTACTTC
TRBJ2-5	-	-	TRBV25-1	CASSEYNRQETQYF	TGTGCCAGCAGTGAATATAACAGGCAGGAGACCCAGTACTTC
TRBJ2-3	TRBD1	-	TRBV27	CASSSSMGQFTDTQYF	TGTGCCAGCAGTTCTTCAATGGGACAGTTCACAGATACGCAGTATTTT
TRBJ1-4	-	-	TRBV11-3	CASSSPQGRGEKLFF	TGTGCCAGCAGCTCCCCGCAGGGCCGCGGTGAAAAACTGTTTTTT
TRBJ2-7	-	-	TRBV2	CASSEVDRGHYEQYF	TGTGCCAGCAGTGAAGTGGATAGGGGACACTACGAGCAGTACTTC
TRBJ2-1	TRBD2	-	TRBV7-3	CASSWSGRDDEQFF	TGTGCCAGCAGCTGGAGCGGGAGGGACGATGAGCAGTTCTTC
TRBJ2-7	TRBD2	-	TRBV11-2	CASSLEAGAMNEQYF	TGTGCCAGCAGCTTAGAAGCGGGAGCAATGAACGAGCAGTACTTC